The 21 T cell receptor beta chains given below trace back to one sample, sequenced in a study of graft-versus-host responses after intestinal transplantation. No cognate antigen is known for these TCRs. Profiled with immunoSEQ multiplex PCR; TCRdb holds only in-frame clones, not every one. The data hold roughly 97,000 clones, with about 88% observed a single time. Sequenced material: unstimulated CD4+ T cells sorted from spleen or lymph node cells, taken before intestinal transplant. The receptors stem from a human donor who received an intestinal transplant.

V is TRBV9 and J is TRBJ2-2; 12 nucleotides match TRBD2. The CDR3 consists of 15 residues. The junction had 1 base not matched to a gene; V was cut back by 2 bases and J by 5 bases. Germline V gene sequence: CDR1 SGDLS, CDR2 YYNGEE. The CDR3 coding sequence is TGTGCCAGCAGCGTCGGGACTAGCGGGACCGGGGAGCTGTTTTTT. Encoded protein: CASSVGTSGTGELFF. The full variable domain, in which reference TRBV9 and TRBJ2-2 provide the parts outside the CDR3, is DSGVTQTPKHLITATGQRVTLRCSPRSGDLSVYWYQQSLDQGLQFLIQYYNGEERAKGNILERFSAQQFPDLHSELNLSSLELGDSALYFCASSVGTSGTGELFFGEGSRLTVL.

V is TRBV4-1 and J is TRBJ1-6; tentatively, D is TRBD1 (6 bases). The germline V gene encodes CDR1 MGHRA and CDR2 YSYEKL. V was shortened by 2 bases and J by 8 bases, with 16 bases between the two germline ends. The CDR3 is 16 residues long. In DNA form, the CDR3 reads TGCGCCAGCAGCCAACCCAACAGGGCCGTAGATTCACCCCTCCACTTT. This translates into CASSQPNRAVDSPLHF.

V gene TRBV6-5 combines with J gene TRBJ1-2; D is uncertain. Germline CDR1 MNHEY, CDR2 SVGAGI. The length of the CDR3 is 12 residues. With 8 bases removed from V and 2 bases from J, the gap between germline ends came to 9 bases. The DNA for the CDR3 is TGTGCCAGCGCAGGTCCCAACTATGGCTACACCTTC. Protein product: CASAGPNYGYTF.

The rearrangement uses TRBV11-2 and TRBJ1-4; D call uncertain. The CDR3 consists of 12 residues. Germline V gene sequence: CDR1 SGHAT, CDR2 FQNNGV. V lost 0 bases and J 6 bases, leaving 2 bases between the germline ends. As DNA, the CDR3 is TGTGCCAGCAGCTTAGATGATGAAAAACTGTTTTTT. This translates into CASSLDDEKLFF.

CDR3 sequence: CASSSQRSGNTIYF. The CDR3 DNA reads TGTGCCAGCAGCTCCCAGAGGAGTGGAAACACCATATATTTT. This chain joins TRBV7-9 and TRBJ1-3; unclear D gene. Germline V gene lookup returns CDR1 SEHNR and CDR2 FQNEAQ (reference sequence). V lost 4 bases and J lost 3, with 10 bases in between. This CDR3 spans 14 amino acids. The full variable domain, its missing parts supplied by reference TRBV7-9 and TRBJ1-3, is DTGVSQNPRHKITKRGQNVTFRCDPISEHNRLYWYRQTLGQGPEFLTYFQNEAQLEKSRLLSDRFSAERPKGSFSTLEIQRTEQGDSAMYLCASSSQRSGNTIYFGEGSWLTVV.

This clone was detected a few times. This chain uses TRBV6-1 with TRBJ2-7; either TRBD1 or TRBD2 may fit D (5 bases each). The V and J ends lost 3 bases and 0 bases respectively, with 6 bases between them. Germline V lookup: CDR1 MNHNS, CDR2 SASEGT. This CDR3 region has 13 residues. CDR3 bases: TGTGCCAGCAGTGATGGGACCTCCTACGAGCAGTACTTC. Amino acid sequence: CASSDGTSYEQYF.

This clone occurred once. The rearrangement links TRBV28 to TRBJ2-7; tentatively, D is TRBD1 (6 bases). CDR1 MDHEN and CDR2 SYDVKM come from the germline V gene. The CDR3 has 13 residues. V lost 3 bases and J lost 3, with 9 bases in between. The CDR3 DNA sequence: TGTGCCAGCAGTTTTAAAGGGGGCTACGAGCAGTACTTC. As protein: CASSFKGGYEQYF.

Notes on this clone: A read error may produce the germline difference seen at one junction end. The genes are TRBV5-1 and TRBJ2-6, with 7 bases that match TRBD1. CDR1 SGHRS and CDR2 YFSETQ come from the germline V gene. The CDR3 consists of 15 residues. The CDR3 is CAGSSTGAGANVLTF. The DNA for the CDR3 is TGCGCCGGCAGCTCCACAGGGGCCGGGGCCAACGTCCTGACTTTC.

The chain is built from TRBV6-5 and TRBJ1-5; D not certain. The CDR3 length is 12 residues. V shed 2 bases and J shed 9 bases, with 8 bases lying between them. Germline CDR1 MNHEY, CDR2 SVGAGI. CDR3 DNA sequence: TGTGCCAGCAGTTACCCGAGTGGGCCCCAGCATTTT. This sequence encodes CASSYPSGPQHF.

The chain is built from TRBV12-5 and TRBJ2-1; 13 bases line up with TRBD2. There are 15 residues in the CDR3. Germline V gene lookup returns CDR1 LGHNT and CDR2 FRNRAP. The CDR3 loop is CASSRGTSGTYEQFF. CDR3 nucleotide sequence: TGTGCCTCCTCCAGAGGGACTAGCGGGACGTATGAGCAGTTCTTC. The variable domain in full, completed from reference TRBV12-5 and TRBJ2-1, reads DARVTQTPRHKVTEMGQEVTMRCQPILGHNTVFWYRQTMMQGLELLAYFRNRAPLDDSGMPKDRFSAEMPDATLATLKIQPSEPRDSAVYFCASSRGTSGTYEQFFGPGTRLTVL.

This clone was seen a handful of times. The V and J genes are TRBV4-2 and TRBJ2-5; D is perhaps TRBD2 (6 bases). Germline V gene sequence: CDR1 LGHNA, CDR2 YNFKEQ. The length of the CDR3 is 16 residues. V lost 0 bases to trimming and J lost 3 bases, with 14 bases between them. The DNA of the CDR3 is TGTGCCAGCAGCCAAGAACTGTTAGCGGCAGAAGAGACCCAGTACTTC. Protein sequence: CASSQELLAAEETQYF.

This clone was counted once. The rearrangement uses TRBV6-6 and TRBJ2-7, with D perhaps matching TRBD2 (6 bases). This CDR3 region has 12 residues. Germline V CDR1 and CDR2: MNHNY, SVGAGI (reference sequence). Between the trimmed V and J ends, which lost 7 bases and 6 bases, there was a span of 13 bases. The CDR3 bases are TGTGCCAGCAATAATCCTAGCGTCGAGCAGTACTTC. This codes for CASNNPSVEQYF.

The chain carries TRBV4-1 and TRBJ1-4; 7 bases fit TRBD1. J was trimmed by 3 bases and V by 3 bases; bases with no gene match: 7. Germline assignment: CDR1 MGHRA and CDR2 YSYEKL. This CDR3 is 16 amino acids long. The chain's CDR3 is CASSQVQGRANEKLFF. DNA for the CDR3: TGCGCCAGCAGCCAGGTACAGGGGAGGGCTAATGAAAAACTGTTTTTT.

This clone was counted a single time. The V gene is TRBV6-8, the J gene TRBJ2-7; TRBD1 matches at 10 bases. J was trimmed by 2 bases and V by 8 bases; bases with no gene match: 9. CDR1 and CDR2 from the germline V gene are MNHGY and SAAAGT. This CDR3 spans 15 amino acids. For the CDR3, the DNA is TGTGCCAGCCGGAATCCGGGACAGGGGCCCTACGAGCAGTACTTC. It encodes CASRNPGQGPYEQYF.

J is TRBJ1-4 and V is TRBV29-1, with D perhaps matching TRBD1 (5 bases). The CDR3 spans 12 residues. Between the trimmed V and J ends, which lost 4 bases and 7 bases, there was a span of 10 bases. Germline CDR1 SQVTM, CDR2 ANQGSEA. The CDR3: CSVVGVSEKLFF. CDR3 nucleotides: TGCAGCGTTGTGGGGGTTAGTGAAAAACTGTTTTTT.

The CDR3 protein is CAISGTGGNTEAFF. The DNA for the CDR3 is TGTGCCATCAGTGGTACAGGGGGCAACACTGAAGCTTTCTTT. The chain joins TRBV10-3 to TRBJ1-1, with TRBD1 matching 9 bases. V was pared by 4 bases and J by 2 bases, with 2 bases of the junction left unmatched. CDR1 ENHRY and CDR2 SYGVKD come from the germline V gene. The CDR3 length is 14 residues.

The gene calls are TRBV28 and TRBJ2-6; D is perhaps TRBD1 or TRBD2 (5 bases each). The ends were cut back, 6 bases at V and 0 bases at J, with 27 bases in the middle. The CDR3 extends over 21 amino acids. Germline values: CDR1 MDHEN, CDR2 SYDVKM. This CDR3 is CASRQGGRYTRRSSGANVLTF. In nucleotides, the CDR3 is TGTGCCAGCAGGCAGGGTGGCAGGTACACTAGGAGATCCTCTGGGGCCAACGTCCTGACTTTC.

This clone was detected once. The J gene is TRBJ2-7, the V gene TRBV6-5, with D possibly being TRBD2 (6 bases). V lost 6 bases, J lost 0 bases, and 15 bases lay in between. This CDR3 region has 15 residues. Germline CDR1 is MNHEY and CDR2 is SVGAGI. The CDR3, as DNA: TGTGCCAGCAGACTTAGGGAGGAAAGCTCCTACGAGCAGTACTTC. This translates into CASRLREESSYEQYF.

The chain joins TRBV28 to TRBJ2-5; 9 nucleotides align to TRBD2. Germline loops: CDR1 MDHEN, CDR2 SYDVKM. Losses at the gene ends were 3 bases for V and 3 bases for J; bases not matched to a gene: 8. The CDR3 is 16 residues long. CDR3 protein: CASSFSGGLAKETQYF. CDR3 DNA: TGTGCCAGCAGTTTTTCGGGGGGACTAGCAAAAGAGACCCAGTACTTC.

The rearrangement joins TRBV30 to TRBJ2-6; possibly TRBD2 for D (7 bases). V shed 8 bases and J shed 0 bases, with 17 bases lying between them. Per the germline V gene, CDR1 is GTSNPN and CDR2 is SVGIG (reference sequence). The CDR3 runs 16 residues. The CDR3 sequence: CAGGGQTSSGANVLTF. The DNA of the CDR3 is TGTGCCGGGGGGGGGCAAACCAGCTCTGGGGCCAACGTCCTGACTTTC.

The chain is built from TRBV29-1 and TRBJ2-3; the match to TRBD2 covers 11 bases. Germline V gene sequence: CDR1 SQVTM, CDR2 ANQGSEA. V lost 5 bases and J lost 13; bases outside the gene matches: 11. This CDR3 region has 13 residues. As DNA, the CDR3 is TGCAGCGTTACCTCGACTAGCGGGGCCCGGGAGTATTTT. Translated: CSVTSTSGAREYF.